This T cell receptor (beta chain) originates from a study of T cell responses to AZD1222 COVID-19 vaccine. Assay used: immunoSEQ multiplex PCR; TCRdb lists only in-frame clones, some missing. This table holds tens of thousands of clones, 83% found once. Many counts were recorded for this clone. The source is an adult in good health. Sequences were derived from peripheral blood, sampled on day 0 of AZD1222 vaccination.

CDR3 in amino acids: CASSLETGDSYEQYF. DNA for the CDR3: TGTGCCAGCAGTTTGGAGACAGGGGATTCCTACGAGCAGTACTTC. This chain joins TRBV6-5 and TRBJ2-7; 8 bases align to TRBD1. V lost 4 bases, J lost 1 base, and 6 bases stayed unmatched. CDR3 length: 15 residues. The germline V gene has CDR1 MNHEY and CDR2 SVGAGI.